The 16 T cell receptor beta chains reported below all come from one sample, sequenced in a study of Ad26.COV2.S vaccination and SARS-CoV-2 variants. TCRdb's table, derived via immunoSEQ multiplex PCR, lists solely in-frame clones and lacks some. The data hold 380,000 or so clones, with 88% observed a single time. Specified treatment: over 15 received Ad26.COV2.S at low or high dose, single or two shots; a few received placebo; per-sample allocation not given. Sampling occurred on day 63 after the first vaccine or placebo injection. The specimen was peripheral blood, collected in a trial of Ad26.COV2.S vaccine versus placebo. All receptors come from a person between 18 and 59 years old who received the Ad26.COV2.S COVID-19 vaccine or a placebo.

The chain joins TRBV18 to TRBJ2-1, with TRBD2 matching over 7 bases. V lost 0 bases, J lost 10 bases, and 3 bases stayed unmatched. The CDR3 contains 13 residues. The germline V gene has CDR1 KGHSH and CDR2 LQKENI. In nucleotides, the CDR3 is TGTGCCAGCTCACCACCGGGCGGGGGAGAGCAGTTCTTC. Protein: CASSPPGGGEQFF.

The genes are TRBV4-3 and TRBJ1-3; D gene unclear. V was clipped by 0 bases and J by 1 base, with 7 bases between them. In germline, CDR1 is LGHNA, CDR2 YSLEER. This CDR3 spans 15 amino acids. The CDR3 nucleotides read TGCGCCAGCAGCCAAGAGTTGCAATCTGGAAACACCATATATTTT. This encodes CASSQELQSGNTIYF.

The V and J genes are TRBV5-6 and TRBJ1-1; weak D call: TRBD1 (5 bases). The V end was cut by 4 bases, the J end by 5 bases, with 15 bases between. This CDR3 is 14 amino acids long. Per the germline V gene, CDR1 is SGHDT and CDR2 is YYEEEE. The CDR3 region has the DNA TGTGCCAGCAGCGATCACCCGGGGGATACTGAAGCTTTCTTT. Protein sequence: CASSDHPGDTEAFF.

The chain carries TRBV21-1 and TRBJ2-7; the table's D gene call, TRBD2, was not cross checked with the DNA. TRBV21-1 is described as a pseudogene. The CDR3 totals 16 residues. This chain's CDR3 is CASSKGTSPSSYEQYF. CDR3 DNA sequence: TGTGCCAGCAGCAAAGGGACTAGCCCTAGCTCCTACGAGCAGTACTTC.

V and J are TRBV27 and TRBJ2-2; a possible D gene is TRBD1 (5 bases). Germline V CDR1 and CDR2: MNHEY, SMNVEV (reference sequence). The length of the CDR3 is 14 residues. Deletions cut 7 bases from V and 1 base from J, with 10 bases between. The CDR3: CASIGRENTGELFF. The CDR3 region has the DNA TGTGCCAGCATAGGCAGGGAGAACACCGGGGAGCTGTTTTTT.

V gene TRBV5-1 combines with J gene TRBJ2-2; D possibly corresponds to TRBD1 (6 bases). CDR1 is SGHRS, CDR2 YFSETQ, per germline. The ends were cut back, 0 bases at V and 5 bases at J, with 20 bases in the middle. The length of the CDR3 is 18 residues. The CDR3 reads CASSLAVQGPGQTGELFF. The CDR3 DNA reads as TGCGCCAGCAGCTTGGCAGTACAGGGACCTGGTCAGACCGGGGAGCTGTTTTTT.

J is TRBJ2-1 and V is TRBV6-5; 8 bases line up with TRBD2. Unmatched junction bases numbered 6, after V lost 4 bases and J lost 10 bases. The CDR3 sequence is 13 residues long. The germline gives CDR1 MNHEY, CDR2 SVGAGI. As DNA, the CDR3 is TGTGCCAGCAGTTCCGGGGGGGGTGACGAGCAGTTCTTC. Its protein product is CASSSGGGDEQFF.

The rearrangement joins TRBV4-3 to TRBJ2-5; D unresolved. This CDR3 region has 13 residues. The V and J ends lost 3 bases and 7 bases respectively, with 12 bases between them. Germline V CDR1 and CDR2: LGHNA, YSLEER. The DNA of the CDR3 is TGCGCCAGCAGCCAGTCCAGATTGGGGACCCAGTACTTC. Translated: CASSQSRLGTQYF.

V gene TRBV4-1 combines with J gene TRBJ2-3; 9 nucleotides align to TRBD2. Per germline, CDR1 MGHRA and CDR2 YSYEKL. The V segment lost 2 bases and the J segment 5 bases; nucleotides outside the gene matches: 11. CDR3 length: 17 residues. In nucleotides, the CDR3 is TGCGCCAGCAGCCAACCCCCAAGGGGACTAGCTAAAGATACGCAGTATTTT. Encoded protein: CASSQPPRGLAKDTQYF.

This rearrangement joins TRBV20-1 to TRBJ1-2; D ambiguous. This CDR3 has 13 residues. In germline, CDR1 is DFQATT, CDR2 SNEGSKA (reference sequence). The V end lost 6 bases, the J end lost 2 bases, and 13 bases lay between the germline ends. This chain's CDR3 is CSASPAPNYGYTF. CDR3 sequence (DNA): TGCAGTGCAAGTCCTGCCCCAAACTATGGCTACACCTTC.

This chain links TRBV6-5 with TRBJ1-2; 7 bases align to TRBD1. With 8 bases clipped from V and 8 bases from J, the junction kept 8 bases outside the gene matches. This CDR3 has 12 residues. Looked up from germline, CDR1 is MNHEY and CDR2 is SVGAGI. The CDR3: CASGDRVSGYTF. For the CDR3, the DNA is TGTGCCAGCGGCGACAGGGTATCCGGCTACACCTTC.

The gene calls are TRBV9 and TRBJ2-1, with D hard to call. Germline lookup yields CDR1 SGDLS and CDR2 YYNGEE. The CDR3 contains 15 residues. V lost 3 bases to trimming and J lost 0 bases, with 10 bases between them. CDR3 in DNA: TGTGCCAGCAGCGGCCTCTATAGCTCCTACAATGAGCAGTTCTTC. Protein product: CASSGLYSSYNEQFF. The whole variable domain, remainder taken from reference TRBV9 and TRBJ2-1, is DSGVTQTPKHLITATGQRVTLRCSPRSGDLSVYWYQQSLDQGLQFLIQYYNGEERAKGNILERFSAQQFPDLHSELNLSSLELGDSALYFCASSGLYSSYNEQFFGPGTRLTVL.

The V gene is TRBV24-1, the J gene TRBJ2-1; no clear D. The CDR3 is 15 residues long. Germline CDR1 reads KGHDR; CDR2 reads SFDVKD. V was trimmed by 5 bases and J by 7 bases, leaving 17 bases between them. CDR3: CATSGGPKVTNEQFF. The CDR3 DNA reads TGTGCCACCAGTGGTGGACCCAAGGTCACAAATGAGCAGTTCTTC.

The V and J genes are TRBV5-4 and TRBJ1-3; no firm D call. This CDR3 contains 14 residues. The germline CDR1 and CDR2 sequences are SGHNT and YYREEE (reference sequence). The V and J ends lost 4 bases and 1 base respectively, with 9 bases between them. Written as DNA, the CDR3 is TGTGCCAGCAGCCTAGAGGATTCTGGAAACACCATATATTTT. It translates to CASSLEDSGNTIYF.

The CDR3, as DNA: TGTGCCAGCAGTTACTCTCGGTCTCAGCCCCAGCATTTT. Residues: CASSYSRSQPQHF. The J gene is TRBJ1-5, the V gene TRBV6-5; D uncertain. Trimming left V 0 bases short and J 6 bases short, with 6 bases between. This CDR3 spans 13 amino acids. The germline gives CDR1 MNHEY, CDR2 SVGAGI.

The chain recombines TRBV11-3 with TRBJ2-2, with D unresolved. The CDR3 runs 13 residues. Trimming cost V 3 bases and J 5 bases, with 7 bases left between them. In germline, CDR1 is SGHNT, CDR2 YENEEA. In nucleotides, the CDR3 is TGTGCCAGCAGCTTTGAGGAAACCGGGGAGCTGTTTTTT. Translating gives CASSFEETGELFF.